This T cell receptor beta chain was sequenced during a study of blood T cell repertoires in COVID-19. This CDR3 contains 16 residues. The V end was cut by 1 base, the J end by 4 bases, with 11 bases between. The V gene's germline CDR1 is SGHVS and CDR2 FNYEAQ. Only in-frame clones appear in the TCRdb table, and some are missing; sequencing was by immunoSEQ multiplex PCR. The sample holds around 250,000 clones, around 84% seen once. Participant reports of clinical history set cohort assignment. This receptor was taken from a man between 18 and 29 years old who had recovered from COVID-19. The chain recombines TRBV7-6 with TRBJ1-6; D is unresolved. Input material: PBMCs or T cells enriched from blood (not recorded which). The CDR3 DNA reads TGTGCCAGCAGCTTAGACCCGACAAGTTATAATTCACCCCTCCACTTT. Its protein product is CASSLDPTSYNSPLHF.